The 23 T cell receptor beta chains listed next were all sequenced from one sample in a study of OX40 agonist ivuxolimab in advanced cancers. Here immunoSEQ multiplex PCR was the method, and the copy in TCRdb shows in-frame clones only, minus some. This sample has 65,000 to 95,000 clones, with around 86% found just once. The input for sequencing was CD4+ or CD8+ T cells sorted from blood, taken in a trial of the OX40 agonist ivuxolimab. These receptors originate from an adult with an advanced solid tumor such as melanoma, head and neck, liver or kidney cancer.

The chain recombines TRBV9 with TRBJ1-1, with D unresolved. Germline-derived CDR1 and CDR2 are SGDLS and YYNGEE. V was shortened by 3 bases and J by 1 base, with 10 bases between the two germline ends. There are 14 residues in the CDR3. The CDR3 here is CASSERVGNTEAFF. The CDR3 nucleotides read TGTGCCAGCAGCGAGAGGGTGGGGAACACTGAAGCTTTCTTT. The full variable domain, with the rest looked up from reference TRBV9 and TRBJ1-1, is DSGVTQTPKHLITATGQRVTLRCSPRSGDLSVYWYQQSLDQGLQFLIQYYNGEERAKGNILERFSAQQFPDLHSELNLSSLELGDSALYFCASSERVGNTEAFFGQGTRLTVV.

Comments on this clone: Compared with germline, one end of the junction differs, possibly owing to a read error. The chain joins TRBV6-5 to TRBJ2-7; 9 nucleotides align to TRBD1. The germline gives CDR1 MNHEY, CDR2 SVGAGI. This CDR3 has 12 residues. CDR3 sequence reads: CASSTGTGFPVF. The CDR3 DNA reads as TGTGCCAGCAGTACGGGGACAGGGTTCCCTGTCTTC.

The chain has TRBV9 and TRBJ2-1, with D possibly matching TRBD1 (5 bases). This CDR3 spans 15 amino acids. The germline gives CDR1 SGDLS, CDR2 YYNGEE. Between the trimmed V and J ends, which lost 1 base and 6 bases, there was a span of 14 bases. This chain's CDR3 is CASSVSWAGFNEQFF. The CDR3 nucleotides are TGTGCCAGCAGCGTAAGTTGGGCAGGGTTCAATGAGCAGTTCTTC.

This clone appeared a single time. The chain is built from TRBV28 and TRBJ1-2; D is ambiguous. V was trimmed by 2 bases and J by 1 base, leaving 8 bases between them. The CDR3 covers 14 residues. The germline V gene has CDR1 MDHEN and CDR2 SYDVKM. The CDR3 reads CASSLVSINYGYTF. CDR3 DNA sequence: TGTGCCAGCAGTTTAGTGTCCATTAACTATGGCTACACCTTC.

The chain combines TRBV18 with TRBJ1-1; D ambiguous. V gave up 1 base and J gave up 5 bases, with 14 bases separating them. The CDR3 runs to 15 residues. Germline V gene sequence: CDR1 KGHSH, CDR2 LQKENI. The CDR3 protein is CASSPQLGMTTEAFF. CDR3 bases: TGTGCCAGCTCACCACAGCTCGGGATGACTACTGAAGCTTTCTTT.

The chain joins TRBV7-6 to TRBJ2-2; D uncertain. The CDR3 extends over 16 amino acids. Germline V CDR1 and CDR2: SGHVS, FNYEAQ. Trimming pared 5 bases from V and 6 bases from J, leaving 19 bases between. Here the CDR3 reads CASSTRQADVPGELFF. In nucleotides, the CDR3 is TGTGCCAGCAGCACCCGCCAGGCGGACGTTCCCGGGGAGCTGTTTTTT.

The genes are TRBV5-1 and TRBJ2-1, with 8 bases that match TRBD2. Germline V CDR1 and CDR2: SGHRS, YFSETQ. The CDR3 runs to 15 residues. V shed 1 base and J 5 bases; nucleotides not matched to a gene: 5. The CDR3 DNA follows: TGCGCCAGCAGCTTGAGCGGGGGAACCCACAATGAGCAGTTCTTC. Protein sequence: CASSLSGGTHNEQFF.

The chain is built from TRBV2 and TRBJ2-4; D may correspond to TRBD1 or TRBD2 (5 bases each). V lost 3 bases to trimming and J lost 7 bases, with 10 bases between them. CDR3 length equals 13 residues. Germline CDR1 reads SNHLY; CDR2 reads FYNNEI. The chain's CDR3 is CASSEGTFNIQYF. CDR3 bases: TGTGCCAGCAGTGAGGGGACCTTCAACATTCAGTACTTC.

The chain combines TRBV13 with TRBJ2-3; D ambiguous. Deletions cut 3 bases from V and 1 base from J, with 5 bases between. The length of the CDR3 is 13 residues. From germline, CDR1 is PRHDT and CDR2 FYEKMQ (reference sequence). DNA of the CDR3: TGTGCCAGCAGCTTGCCCGGCACAGATACGCAGTATTTT. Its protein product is CASSLPGTDTQYF.

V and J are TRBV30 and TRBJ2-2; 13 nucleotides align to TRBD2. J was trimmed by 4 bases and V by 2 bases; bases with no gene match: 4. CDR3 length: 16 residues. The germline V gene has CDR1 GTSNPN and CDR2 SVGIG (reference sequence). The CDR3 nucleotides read TGTGCCTGGAGTAGAGGGACTAGCGGGGCCACCGGGGAGCTGTTTTTT. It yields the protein CAWSRGTSGATGELFF.

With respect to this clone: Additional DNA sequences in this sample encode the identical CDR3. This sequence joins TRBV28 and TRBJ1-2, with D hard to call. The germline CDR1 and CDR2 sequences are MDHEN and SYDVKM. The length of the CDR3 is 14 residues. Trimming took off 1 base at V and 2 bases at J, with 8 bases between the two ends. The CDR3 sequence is CASSLSRVNYGYTF. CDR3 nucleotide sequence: TGTGCCAGCAGTTTATCGCGAGTAAACTATGGCTACACCTTC.

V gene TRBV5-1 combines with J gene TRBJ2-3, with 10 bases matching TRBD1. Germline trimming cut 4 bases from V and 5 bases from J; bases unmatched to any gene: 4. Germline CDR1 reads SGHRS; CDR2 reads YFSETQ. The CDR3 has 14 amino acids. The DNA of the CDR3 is TGCGCCAGCAGCCAGGACAGGGGGGGAGATACGCAGTATTTT. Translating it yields CASSQDRGGDTQYF.

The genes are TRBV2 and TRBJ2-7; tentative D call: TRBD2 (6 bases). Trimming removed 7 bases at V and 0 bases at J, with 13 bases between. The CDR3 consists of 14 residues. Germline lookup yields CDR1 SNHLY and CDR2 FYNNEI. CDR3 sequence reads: CASIRDGSSYEQYF. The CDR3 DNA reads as TGTGCCAGCATCCGGGACGGGAGCTCCTACGAGCAGTACTTC.

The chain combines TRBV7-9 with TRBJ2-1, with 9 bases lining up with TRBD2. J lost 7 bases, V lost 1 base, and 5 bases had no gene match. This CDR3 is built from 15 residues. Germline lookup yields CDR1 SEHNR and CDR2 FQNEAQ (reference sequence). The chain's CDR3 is CASSLGTSARNEQFF. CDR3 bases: TGTGCCAGCAGCTTAGGGACTAGCGCCCGAAATGAGCAGTTCTTC.

The CDR3 reads CASSYAVGEQYF. In DNA form, the CDR3 reads TGTGCCAGCAGTTACGCAGTCGGGGAGCAGTACTTC. This chain uses TRBV6-6 with TRBJ2-7, with D hard to call. The CDR3 sequence is 12 residues long. V lost 2 bases to trimming and J lost 7 bases, with 9 bases between them. Per the germline V gene, CDR1 is MNHNY and CDR2 is SVGAGI (reference sequence).

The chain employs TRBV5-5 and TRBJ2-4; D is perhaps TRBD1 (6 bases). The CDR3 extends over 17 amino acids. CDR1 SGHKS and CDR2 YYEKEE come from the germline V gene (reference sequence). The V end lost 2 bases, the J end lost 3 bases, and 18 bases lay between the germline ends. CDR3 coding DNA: TGTGCCAGCAGCTTCAGGGGACCGGGTATACACAAAAACATTCAGTACTTC. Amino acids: CASSFRGPGIHKNIQYF.

In DNA, the CDR3 is TGCAGCGGATTAGCGGGAGGGCCCAATGAGCAGTTCTTC. Translation: CSGLAGGPNEQFF. This chain uses TRBV29-1 with TRBJ2-1; 11 bases are shared with TRBD2. V lost 7 bases, J lost 6 bases, and 5 bases stayed unmatched. The CDR3 has 13 residues. Germline V gives CDR1 SQVTM, CDR2 ANQGSEA.

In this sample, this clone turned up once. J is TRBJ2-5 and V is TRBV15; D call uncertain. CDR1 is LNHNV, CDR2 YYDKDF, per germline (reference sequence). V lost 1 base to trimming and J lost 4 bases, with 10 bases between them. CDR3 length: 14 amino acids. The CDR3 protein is CATSRGGPSETQYF. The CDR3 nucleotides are TGTGCCACCAGCAGAGGGGGTCCCTCAGAGACCCAGTACTTC.

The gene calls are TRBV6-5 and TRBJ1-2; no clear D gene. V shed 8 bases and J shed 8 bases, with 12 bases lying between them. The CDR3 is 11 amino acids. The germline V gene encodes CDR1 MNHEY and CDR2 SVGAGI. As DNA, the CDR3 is TGTGCCAGCCGGAGACCATACGGCTACACCTTC. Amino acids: CASRRPYGYTF.

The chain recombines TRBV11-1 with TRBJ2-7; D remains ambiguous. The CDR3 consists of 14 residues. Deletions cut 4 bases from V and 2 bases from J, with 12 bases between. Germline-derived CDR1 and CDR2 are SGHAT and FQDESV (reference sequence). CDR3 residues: CASSSGVLTYEQYF. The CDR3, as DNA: TGTGCCAGCAGCTCAGGAGTGCTGACCTACGAGCAGTACTTC.

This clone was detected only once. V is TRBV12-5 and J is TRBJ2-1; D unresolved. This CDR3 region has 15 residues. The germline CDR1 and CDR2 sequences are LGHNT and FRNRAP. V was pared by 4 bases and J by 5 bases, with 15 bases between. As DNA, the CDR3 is TGTGCTAGTGGTTCTCGATCGGGCCGGGACAATGAGCAGTTCTTC. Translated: CASGSRSGRDNEQFF.

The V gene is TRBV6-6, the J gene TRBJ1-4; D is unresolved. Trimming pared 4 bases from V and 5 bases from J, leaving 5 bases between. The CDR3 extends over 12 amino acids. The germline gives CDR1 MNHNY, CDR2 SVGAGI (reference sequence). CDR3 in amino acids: CASSFRNEKLFF. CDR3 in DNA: TGTGCCAGCAGTTTCCGGAATGAAAAACTGTTTTTT.

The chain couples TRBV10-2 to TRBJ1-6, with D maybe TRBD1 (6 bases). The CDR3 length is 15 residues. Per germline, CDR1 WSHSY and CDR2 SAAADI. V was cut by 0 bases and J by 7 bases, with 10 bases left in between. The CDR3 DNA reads TGCGCCAGCAGTGAGTCGCGGGGGCTCAATTCACCCCTCCACTTT. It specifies CASSESRGLNSPLHF.